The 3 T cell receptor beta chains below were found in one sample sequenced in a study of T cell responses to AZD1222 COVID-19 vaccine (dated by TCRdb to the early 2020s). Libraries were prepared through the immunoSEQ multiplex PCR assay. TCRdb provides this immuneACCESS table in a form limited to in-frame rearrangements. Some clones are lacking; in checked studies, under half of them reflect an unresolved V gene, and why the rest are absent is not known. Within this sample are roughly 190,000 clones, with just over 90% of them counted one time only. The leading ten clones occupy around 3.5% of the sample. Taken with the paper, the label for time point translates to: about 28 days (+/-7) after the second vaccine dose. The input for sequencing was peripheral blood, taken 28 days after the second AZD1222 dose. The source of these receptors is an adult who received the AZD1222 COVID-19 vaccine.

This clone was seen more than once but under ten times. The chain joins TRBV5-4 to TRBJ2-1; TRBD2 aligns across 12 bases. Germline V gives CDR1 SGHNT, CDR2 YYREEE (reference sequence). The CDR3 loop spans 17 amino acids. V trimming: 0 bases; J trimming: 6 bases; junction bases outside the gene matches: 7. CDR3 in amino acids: CASSLVTSGSVGNEQFF. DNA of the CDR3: TGTGCCAGCAGCTTGGTGACTAGCGGGAGCGTGGGCAATGAGCAGTTCTTC.

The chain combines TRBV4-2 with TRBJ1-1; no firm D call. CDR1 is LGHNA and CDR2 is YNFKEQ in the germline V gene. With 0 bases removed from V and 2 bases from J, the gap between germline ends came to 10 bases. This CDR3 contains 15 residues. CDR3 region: CASSQEYGVNTEAFF. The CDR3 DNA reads TGTGCCAGCAGCCAAGAATACGGAGTAAACACTGAAGCTTTCTTT.

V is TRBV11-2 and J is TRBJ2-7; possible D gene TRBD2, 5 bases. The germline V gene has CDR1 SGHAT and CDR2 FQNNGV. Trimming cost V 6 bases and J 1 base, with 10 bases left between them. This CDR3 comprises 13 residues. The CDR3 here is CASSPPGSYEQYF. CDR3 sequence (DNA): TGTGCCAGCAGTCCTCCGGGATCCTACGAGCAGTACTTC.